Below are 19 T cell receptor beta chains sequenced from a single sample in a study of cytomegalovirus exposure and HLA in healthy donors. Researchers ran the PCR with 60 Vbeta and 13 Jbeta primers. TCRdb's table, derived via immunoSEQ multiplex PCR, lists solely in-frame clones and lacks some. The sample shows approximately 100,000 clones, around 80% of them seen only once. Material: PBMCs. Receptor source: a woman younger than 35 in good health and CMV-seronegative.

The rearrangement uses TRBV9 and TRBJ2-7, with D possibly being TRBD2 (5 bases). This CDR3 is built from 13 residues. V was trimmed by 3 bases and J by 6 bases, leaving 13 bases between them. Per germline, CDR1 SGDLS and CDR2 YYNGEE. The CDR3 sequence is CASSGPRGPEQYF. The DNA for the CDR3 is TGTGCCAGCAGCGGGCCCCGCGGGCCCGAGCAGTACTTC.

The J gene is TRBJ2-7, the V gene TRBV30; 10 positions match TRBD1. The CDR3 totals 14 residues. The V segment lost 2 bases and the J segment 2 bases; nucleotides outside the gene matches: 3. Germline V gives CDR1 GTSNPN, CDR2 SVGIG (reference sequence). CDR3 DNA sequence: TGTGCCTGGAGTTGGGGACAGGGGACCTACGAGCAGTACTTC. Its protein product is CAWSWGQGTYEQYF.

CDR3: CASSLQGAGEKLFF. The DNA of the CDR3 is TGTGCCAGCAGCTTACAGGGGGCAGGGGAAAAACTGTTTTTT. V is TRBV7-2 and J is TRBJ1-4; 8 nucleotides line up with TRBD1. Germline V gene sequence: CDR1 SGHTA, CDR2 FQGNSA. The CDR3 sequence is 14 residues long. V shed 2 bases and J 8 bases; nucleotides not matched to a gene: 4. Combining the CDR3 with reference TRBV7-2 and TRBJ1-4 gives the whole variable domain GAGVSQSPSNKVTEKGKDVELRCDPISGHTALYWYRQSLGQGLEFLIYFQGNSAPDKSGLPSDRFSAERTGGSVSTLTIQRTQQEDSAVYLCASSLQGAGEKLFFGSGTQLSVL.

The chain combines TRBV4-3 with TRBJ1-5; D may be TRBD1 (6 bases). The germline V and J ends were trimmed by 1 base and 8 bases, with 9 bases remaining between them. The CDR3 contains 13 residues. Germline loops: CDR1 LGHNA, CDR2 YSLEER. This CDR3 is CASSQVSGEPQHF. CDR3 nucleotide sequence: TGCGCCAGCAGCCAAGTTTCAGGGGAGCCCCAGCATTTT.

This clone turned up a few times. This chain links TRBV7-9 with TRBJ2-1, with D possibly matching TRBD2 (5 bases). The CDR3 has 12 amino acids. Trimming removed 2 bases from V and 12 bases from J, with 11 bases in between. Germline loops: CDR1 SEHNR, CDR2 FQNEAQ (reference sequence). The CDR3 region has the DNA TGTGCCAGCAGCTTACAAGACGGACTGCAGTTCTTC. This translates into CASSLQDGLQFF.

V gene TRBV7-6 combines with J gene TRBJ2-7; 10 bases match TRBD1. The CDR3 contains 18 residues. The ends lost 1 base at V and 3 bases at J; junction bases unmatched: 12. Germline-derived CDR1 and CDR2 are SGHVS and FNYEAQ. CDR3 region: CASSLELRPGQGLYEQYF. The CDR3 DNA reads as TGTGCCAGCAGCTTAGAGCTAAGACCGGGACAGGGGCTCTACGAGCAGTACTTC. The complete variable domain, with remaining parts taken from reference TRBV7-6 and TRBJ2-7, reads GAGVSQSPRYKVTKRGQDVALRCDPISGHVSLYWYRQALGQGPEFLTYFNYEAQQDKSGLPNDRFSAERPEGSISTLTIQRTEQRDSAMYRCASSLELRPGQGLYEQYFGPGTRLTVT.

CDR3 in amino acids: CASSPLRDNPYEQYF. CDR3 bases: TGTGCCAGCAGCCCCCTCCGGGACAACCCCTACGAGCAGTACTTC. V usage is TRBV4-2 and J usage is TRBJ2-5; D is perhaps TRBD1 (6 bases). The J call is doubtful: the DNA matches TRBJ2-7 better. The V gene's germline CDR1 is LGHNA and CDR2 YNFKEQ. The CDR3 extends over 15 amino acids.

This clone was seen just once. V usage is TRBV5-1 and J usage is TRBJ2-5; 9 bases map to TRBD1. Germline lookup yields CDR1 SGHRS and CDR2 YFSETQ. The CDR3 covers 16 residues. V lost 4 bases and J lost 5; bases outside the gene matches: 12. The CDR3 DNA reads as TGCGCCAGCAGCCACATAGAGACAGGGGGTGGGGAGACCCAGTACTTC. This translates into CASSHIETGGGETQYF.

This chain joins TRBV4-2 and TRBJ2-5; 11 nucleotides line up with TRBD2. V dropped 2 bases and J dropped 4; count of bases not matched to a gene: 6. Germline CDR1 is LGHNA and CDR2 is YNFKEQ. The CDR3 has 16 residues. This CDR3 reads CASSQRVGLAGETQYF. The CDR3 region has the DNA TGTGCCAGCAGCCAAAGGGTCGGACTAGCGGGAGAGACCCAGTACTTC.

This chain connects TRBV28 to TRBJ1-3; possible D gene TRBD1, 6 bases. From germline, CDR1 is MDHEN and CDR2 SYDVKM. The CDR3 covers 15 residues. Trimming took 8 bases from V and 4 from J, leaving 18 bases between them. CDR3 region: CASYIRSGQGNTIYF. Written as DNA, the CDR3 is TGTGCCAGCTACATCCGGTCAGGACAGGGAAACACCATATATTTT.

This clone was seen more than once but under ten times. The CDR3 DNA follows: TGTGCCAGCAGTGAAGCGGCTAGCGGCTCCTACGAGCAGTACTTC. Protein: CASSEAASGSYEQYF. V gene TRBV6-1 combines with J gene TRBJ2-7; 7 nucleotides agree with TRBD2. This CDR3 is built from 15 residues. The germline V gene has CDR1 MNHNS and CDR2 SASEGT. V lost 0 bases, J lost 0 bases, and 2 bases stayed unmatched.

In DNA, the CDR3 is TGTGCCAGCAGTCTCGACAGGGCGGACACTGAAGCTTTCTTT. Translated, it gives CASSLDRADTEAFF. The chain carries TRBV7-9 and TRBJ1-1; 7 nucleotides align to TRBD1. The CDR3 extends over 14 amino acids. The ends lost 6 bases at V and 3 bases at J; junction bases unmatched: 7. Germline V lookup: CDR1 SEHNR, CDR2 FQNEAQ (reference sequence).

The chain employs TRBV7-2 and TRBJ2-7; unclear D gene. Germline-derived CDR1 and CDR2 are SGHTA and FQGNSA. V lost 6 bases to trimming and J lost 0 bases, with 15 bases between them. This CDR3 has 15 amino acids. CDR3 in DNA: TGTGCCAGCAGAACCCACACACTAAGCTCCTACGAGCAGTACTTC. The encoded protein is CASRTHTLSSYEQYF.

J is TRBJ2-5 and V is TRBV5-1; 7 nucleotides align to TRBD1. CDR1 and CDR2 (germline): SGHRS, YFSETQ. The V segment lost 3 bases and the J segment 1 base; nucleotides outside the gene matches: 9. The CDR3 contains 16 residues. The CDR3 DNA sequence: TGCGCCAGCAGCTCGCTCACCGGGACAGCCCAAGAGACCCAGTACTTC. Its translation: CASSSLTGTAQETQYF.

The chain employs TRBV7-6 and TRBJ2-7; 8 bases line up with TRBD2. Germline lookup yields CDR1 SGHVS and CDR2 FNYEAQ. The V gene end was trimmed by 0 bases and the J gene end by 3 bases; junction bases not matched to a gene: 4. CDR3 length: 15 amino acids. Here the CDR3 DNA reads TGTGCCAGCAGCTTAGCGGCGGGAGGAGGCTACGAGCAGTACTTC. Amino acid sequence: CASSLAAGGGYEQYF. Combining the CDR3 with reference TRBV7-6 and TRBJ2-7 gives the whole variable domain GAGVSQSPRYKVTKRGQDVALRCDPISGHVSLYWYRQALGQGPEFLTYFNYEAQQDKSGLPNDRFSAERPEGSISTLTIQRTEQRDSAMYRCASSLAAGGGYEQYFGPGTRLTVT.

This clone showed up just once. One end of the junction does not line up with germline, which may come from a read error. The CDR3 sequence: CSSSLGGRTEAFF. CDR3 nucleotide sequence: TGTTCCAGCAGCCTGGGGGGGCGGACTGAAGCTTTCTTT. The chain is built from TRBV7-9 and TRBJ1-1, with D possibly TRBD1 on 6 matching bases. Per germline, CDR1 SEHNR and CDR2 FQNEAQ (reference sequence). The length of the CDR3 is 13 residues.

J is TRBJ2-7 and V is TRBV10-3; no clear D gene. Germline CDR1 and CDR2: ENHRY and SYGVKD. V was shortened by 2 bases and J by 3 bases, with 11 bases between the two germline ends. The CDR3 has 14 amino acids. The CDR3 reads CAISEPVAGYEQYF. CDR3 sequence (DNA): TGTGCCATCAGTGAGCCTGTAGCCGGCTACGAGCAGTACTTC.

The V gene is TRBV5-4, the J gene TRBJ1-6; D unresolved. The germline V gene encodes CDR1 SGHNT and CDR2 YYREEE (reference sequence). CDR3 length: 15 residues. V lost 3 bases, J lost 10 bases, and 17 bases lay in between. The CDR3 here is CASSWGGREVSPLHF. The CDR3 bases are TGTGCCAGCAGCTGGGGTGGGAGGGAAGTCTCACCCCTCCACTTT.

A few counts support this clone. The gene calls are TRBV5-6 and TRBJ1-4; D not certain. This CDR3 has 13 residues. V lost 3 bases and J lost 4, with 7 bases in between. Germline assignment: CDR1 SGHDT and CDR2 YYEEEE. CDR3 sequence (DNA): TGTGCCAGCAGCTCCCCCGGTAATGAAAAACTGTTTTTT. Its protein is CASSSPGNEKLFF.